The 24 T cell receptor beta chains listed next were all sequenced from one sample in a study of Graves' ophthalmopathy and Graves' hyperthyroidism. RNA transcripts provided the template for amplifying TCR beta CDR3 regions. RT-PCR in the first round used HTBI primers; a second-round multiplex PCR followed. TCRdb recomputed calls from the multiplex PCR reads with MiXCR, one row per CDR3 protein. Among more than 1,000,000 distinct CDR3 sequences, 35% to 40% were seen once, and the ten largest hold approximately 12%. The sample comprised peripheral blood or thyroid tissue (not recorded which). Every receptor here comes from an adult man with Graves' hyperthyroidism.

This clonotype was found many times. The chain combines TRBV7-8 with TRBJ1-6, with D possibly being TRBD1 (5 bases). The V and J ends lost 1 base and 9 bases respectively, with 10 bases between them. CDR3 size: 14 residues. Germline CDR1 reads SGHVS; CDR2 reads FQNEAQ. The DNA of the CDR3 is TGTGCCAGCAGCTTAGAGACAGTTACTTCACCCCTCCACTTT. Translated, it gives CASSLETVTSPLHF.

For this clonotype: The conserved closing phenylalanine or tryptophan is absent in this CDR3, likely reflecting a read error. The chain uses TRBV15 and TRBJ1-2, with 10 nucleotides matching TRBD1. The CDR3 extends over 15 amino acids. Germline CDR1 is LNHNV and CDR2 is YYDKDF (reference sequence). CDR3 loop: CASSRDSGTGDGYTL. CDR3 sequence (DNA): TGTGCCAGCAGCAGAGATTCCGGGACAGGGGATGGCTACACCCTC.

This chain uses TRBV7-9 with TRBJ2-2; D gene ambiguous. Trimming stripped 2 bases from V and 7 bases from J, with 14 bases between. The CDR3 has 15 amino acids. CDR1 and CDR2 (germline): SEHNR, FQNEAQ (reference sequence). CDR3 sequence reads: CASSLSPIHGGELFF. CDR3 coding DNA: TGTGCCAGCAGCTTATCACCGATACACGGCGGGGAGCTGTTTTTT.

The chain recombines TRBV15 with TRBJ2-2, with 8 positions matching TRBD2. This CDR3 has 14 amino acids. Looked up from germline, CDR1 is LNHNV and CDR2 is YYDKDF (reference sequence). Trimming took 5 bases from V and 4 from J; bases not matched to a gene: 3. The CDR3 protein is CATSRAGATGELFF. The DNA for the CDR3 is TGTGCCACCAGCCGAGCGGGAGCCACCGGGGAGCTGTTTTTT.

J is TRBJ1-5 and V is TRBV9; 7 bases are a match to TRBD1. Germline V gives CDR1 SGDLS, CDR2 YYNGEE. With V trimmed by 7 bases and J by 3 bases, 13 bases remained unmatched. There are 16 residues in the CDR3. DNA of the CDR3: TGTGCCAGCTCACCGGGGCAGGGGGGCGTCAATCAGCCCCAGCATTTT. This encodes CASSPGQGGVNQPQHF.

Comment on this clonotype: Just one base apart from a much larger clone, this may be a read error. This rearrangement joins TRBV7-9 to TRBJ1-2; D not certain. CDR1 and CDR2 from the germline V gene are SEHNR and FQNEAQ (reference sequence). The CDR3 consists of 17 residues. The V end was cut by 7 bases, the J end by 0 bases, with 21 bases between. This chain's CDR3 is CASNRSLDSNTNYGYTF. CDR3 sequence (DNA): TGTGCCAGCAATCGAAGCCTCGACTCAAATACTAACTATGGCTACACCTTC.

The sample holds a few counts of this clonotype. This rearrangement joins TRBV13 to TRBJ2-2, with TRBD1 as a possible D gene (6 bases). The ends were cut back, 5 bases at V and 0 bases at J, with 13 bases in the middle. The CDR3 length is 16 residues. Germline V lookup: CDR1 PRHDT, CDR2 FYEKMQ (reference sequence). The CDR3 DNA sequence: TGTGCCAGCAGCCCCCGTGGGGGCCCGAACACCGGGGAGCTGTTTTTT. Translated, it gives CASSPRGGPNTGELFF. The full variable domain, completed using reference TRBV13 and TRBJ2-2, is AAGVIQSPRHLIKEKRETATLKCYPIPRHDTVYWYQQGPGQDPQFLISFYEKMQSDKGSIPDRFSAQQFSDYHSELNMSSLELGDSALYFCASSPRGGPNTGELFFGEGSRLTVL.

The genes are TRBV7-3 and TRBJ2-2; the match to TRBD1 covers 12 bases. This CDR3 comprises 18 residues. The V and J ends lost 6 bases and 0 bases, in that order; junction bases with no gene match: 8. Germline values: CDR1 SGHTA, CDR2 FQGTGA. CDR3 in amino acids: CASSFRDRGPPNTGELFF. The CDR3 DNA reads TGTGCCAGCAGTTTCCGGGACAGGGGGCCTCCGAACACCGGGGAGCTGTTTTTT.

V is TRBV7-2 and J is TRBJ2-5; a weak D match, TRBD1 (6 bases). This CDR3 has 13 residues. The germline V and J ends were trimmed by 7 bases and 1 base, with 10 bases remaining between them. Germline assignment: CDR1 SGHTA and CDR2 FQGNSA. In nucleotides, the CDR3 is TGTGCCAGCAAGCACAGGGTCCAAGAGACCCAGTACTTC. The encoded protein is CASKHRVQETQYF.

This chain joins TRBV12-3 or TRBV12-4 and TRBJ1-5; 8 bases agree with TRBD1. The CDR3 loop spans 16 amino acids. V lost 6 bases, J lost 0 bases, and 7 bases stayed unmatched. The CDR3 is CASSQRTGHSNQPQHF. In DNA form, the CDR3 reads TGTGCCAGCAGCCAAAGGACAGGGCATAGCAATCAGCCCCAGCATTTT.

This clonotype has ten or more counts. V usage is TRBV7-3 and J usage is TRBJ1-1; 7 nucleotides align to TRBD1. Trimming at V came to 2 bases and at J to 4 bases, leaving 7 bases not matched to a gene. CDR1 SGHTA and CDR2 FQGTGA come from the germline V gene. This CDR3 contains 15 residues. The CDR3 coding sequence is TGTGCCAGCAGCTTAGAAGGGGGCTACGGCACTGAAGCTTTCTTT. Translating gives CASSLEGGYGTEAFF.

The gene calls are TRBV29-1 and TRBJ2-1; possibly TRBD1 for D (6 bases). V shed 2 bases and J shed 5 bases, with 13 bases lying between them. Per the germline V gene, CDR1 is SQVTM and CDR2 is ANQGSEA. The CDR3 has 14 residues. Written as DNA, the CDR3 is TGCAGCGTTGAACCCGGGACACTGAACAATGAGCAGTTCTTC. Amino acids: CSVEPGTLNNEQFF.

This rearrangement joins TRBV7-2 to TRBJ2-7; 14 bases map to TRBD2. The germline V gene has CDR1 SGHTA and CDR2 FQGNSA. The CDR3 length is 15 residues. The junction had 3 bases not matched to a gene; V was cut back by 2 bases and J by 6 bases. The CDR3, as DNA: TGTGCCAGCAGCTTAATAGGACTAGCGGGAGGCGAGCAGTACTTC. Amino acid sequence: CASSLIGLAGGEQYF.

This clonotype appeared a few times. CDR3 loop: CASSLAGHQIGAFF. The CDR3, as DNA: TGTGCCAGCAGCTTGGCGGGACACCAAATCGGAGCTTTCTTT. The chain joins TRBV5-5 to TRBJ1-1, with a weak D call TRBD1 (6 bases). CDR3 size: 14 residues. V lost 0 bases and J 10 bases, leaving 16 bases between the germline ends. Per the germline V gene, CDR1 is SGHKS and CDR2 is YYEKEE (reference sequence).

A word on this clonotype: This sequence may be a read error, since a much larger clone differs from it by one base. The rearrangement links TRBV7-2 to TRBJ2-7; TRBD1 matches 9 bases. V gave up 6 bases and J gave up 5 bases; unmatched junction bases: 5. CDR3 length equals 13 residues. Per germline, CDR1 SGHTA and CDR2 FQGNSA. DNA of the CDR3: TGTGCCAGCAGTCACGGACAGGGGCACGAGCAGTACTTC. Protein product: CASSHGQGHEQYF.

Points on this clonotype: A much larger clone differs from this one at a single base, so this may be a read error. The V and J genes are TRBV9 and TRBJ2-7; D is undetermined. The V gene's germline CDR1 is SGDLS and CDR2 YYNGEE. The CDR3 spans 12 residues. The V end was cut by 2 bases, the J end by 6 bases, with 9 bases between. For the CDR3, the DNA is TGTGCCAGCAGCGTCAGGACCGGCGAGCAGTACTTC. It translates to CASSVRTGEQYF.

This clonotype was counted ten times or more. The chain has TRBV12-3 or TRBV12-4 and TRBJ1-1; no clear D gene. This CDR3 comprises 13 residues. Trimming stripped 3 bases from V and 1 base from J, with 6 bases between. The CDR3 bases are TGTGCCAGCAGTTTCTCGTCGAACACTGAAGCTTTCTTT. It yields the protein CASSFSSNTEAFF.

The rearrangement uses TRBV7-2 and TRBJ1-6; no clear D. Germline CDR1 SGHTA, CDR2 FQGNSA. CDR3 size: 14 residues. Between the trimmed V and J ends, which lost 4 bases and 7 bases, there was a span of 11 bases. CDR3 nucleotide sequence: TGTGCCAGCAGCTGGCAAGGGATCAATTCACCCCTCCACTTT. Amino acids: CASSWQGINSPLHF. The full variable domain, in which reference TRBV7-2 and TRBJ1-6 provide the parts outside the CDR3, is GAGVSQSPSNKVTEKGKDVELRCDPISGHTALYWYRQSLGQGLEFLIYFQGNSAPDKSGLPSDRFSAERTGGSVSTLTIQRTQQEDSAVYLCASSWQGINSPLHFGNGTRLTVT.

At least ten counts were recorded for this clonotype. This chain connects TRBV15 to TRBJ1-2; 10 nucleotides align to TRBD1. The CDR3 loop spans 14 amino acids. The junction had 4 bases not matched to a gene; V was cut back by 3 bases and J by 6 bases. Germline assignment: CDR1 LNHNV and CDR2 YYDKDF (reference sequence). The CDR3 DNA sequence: TGTGCCACCAGCAGCGACAGGGGGCCGCATGGCTACACCTTC. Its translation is CATSSDRGPHGYTF.

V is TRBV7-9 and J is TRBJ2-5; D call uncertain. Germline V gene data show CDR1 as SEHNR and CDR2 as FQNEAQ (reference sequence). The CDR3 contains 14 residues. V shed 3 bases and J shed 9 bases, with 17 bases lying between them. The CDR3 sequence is CASSFATGNQPQYF. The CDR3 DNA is TGTGCCAGCAGCTTTGCTACGGGCAATCAGCCCCAGTACTTC.

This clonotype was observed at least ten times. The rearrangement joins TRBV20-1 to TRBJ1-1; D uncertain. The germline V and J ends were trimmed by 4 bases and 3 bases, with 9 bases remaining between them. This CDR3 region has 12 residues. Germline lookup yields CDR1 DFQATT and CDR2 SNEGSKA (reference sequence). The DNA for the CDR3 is TGCAGTGCTACTAGTTATGACACTGAAGCTTTCTTT. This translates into CSATSYDTEAFF.

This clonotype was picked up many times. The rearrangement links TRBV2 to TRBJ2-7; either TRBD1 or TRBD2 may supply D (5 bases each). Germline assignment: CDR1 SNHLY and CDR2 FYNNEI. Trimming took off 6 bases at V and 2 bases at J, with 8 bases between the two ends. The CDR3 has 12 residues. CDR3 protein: CASSGTTYEQYF. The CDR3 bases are TGTGCCAGCAGCGGGACCACCTACGAGCAGTACTTC.

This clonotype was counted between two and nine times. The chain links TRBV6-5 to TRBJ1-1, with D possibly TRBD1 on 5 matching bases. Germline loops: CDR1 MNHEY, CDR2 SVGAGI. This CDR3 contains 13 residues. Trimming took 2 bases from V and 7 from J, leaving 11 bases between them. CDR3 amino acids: CASSYIGRGEAFF. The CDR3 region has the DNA TGTGCCAGCAGTTACATCGGAAGGGGTGAAGCTTTCTTT.

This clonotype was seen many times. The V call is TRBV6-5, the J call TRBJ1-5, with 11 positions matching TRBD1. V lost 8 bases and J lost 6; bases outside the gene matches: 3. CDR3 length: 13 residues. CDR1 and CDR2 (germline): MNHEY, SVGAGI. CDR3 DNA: TGTGCCAGCCTGGGACAGGGGGTTCAGCCCCAGCATTTT. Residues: CASLGQGVQPQHF.